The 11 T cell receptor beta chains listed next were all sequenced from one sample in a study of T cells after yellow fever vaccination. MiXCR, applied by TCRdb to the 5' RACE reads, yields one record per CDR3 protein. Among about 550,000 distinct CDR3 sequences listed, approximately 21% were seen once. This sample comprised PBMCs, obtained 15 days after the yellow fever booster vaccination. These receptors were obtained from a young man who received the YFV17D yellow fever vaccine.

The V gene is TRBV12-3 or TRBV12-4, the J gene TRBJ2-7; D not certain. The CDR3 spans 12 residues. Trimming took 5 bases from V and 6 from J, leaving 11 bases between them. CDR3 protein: CASSAIHGEQYF. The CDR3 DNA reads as TGTGCCAGCAGTGCCATTCACGGCGAGCAGTACTTC.

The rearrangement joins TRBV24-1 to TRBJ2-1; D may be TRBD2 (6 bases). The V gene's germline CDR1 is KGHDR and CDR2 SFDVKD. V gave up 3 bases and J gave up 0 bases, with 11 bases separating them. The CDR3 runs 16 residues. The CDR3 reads CATSDPGLSSYNEQFF. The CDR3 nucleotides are TGTGCCACCAGTGATCCGGGACTGAGCTCCTACAATGAGCAGTTCTTC.

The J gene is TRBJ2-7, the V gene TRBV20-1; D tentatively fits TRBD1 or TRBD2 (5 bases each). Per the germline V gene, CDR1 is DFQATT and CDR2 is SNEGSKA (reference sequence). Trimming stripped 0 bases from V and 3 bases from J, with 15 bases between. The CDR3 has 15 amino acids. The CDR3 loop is CSARDGTFGGYEQYF. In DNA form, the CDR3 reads TGCAGTGCTAGAGACGGGACCTTCGGAGGCTACGAGCAGTACTTC.

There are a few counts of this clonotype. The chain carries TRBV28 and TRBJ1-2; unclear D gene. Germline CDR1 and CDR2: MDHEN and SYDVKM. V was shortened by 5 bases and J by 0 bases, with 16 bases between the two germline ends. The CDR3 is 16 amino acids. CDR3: CASSPSGGGANYGYTF. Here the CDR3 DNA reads TGTGCCAGCAGTCCCTCCGGTGGAGGAGCTAACTATGGCTACACCTTC.

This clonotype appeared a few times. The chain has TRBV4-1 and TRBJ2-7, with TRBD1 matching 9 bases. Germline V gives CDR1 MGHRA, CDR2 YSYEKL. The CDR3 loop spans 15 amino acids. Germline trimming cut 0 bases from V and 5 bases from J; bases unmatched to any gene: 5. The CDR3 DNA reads TGCGCCAGCAGCCAAGAATTACAGGGGGCGGACGAGCAGTACTTC. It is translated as CASSQELQGADEQYF.

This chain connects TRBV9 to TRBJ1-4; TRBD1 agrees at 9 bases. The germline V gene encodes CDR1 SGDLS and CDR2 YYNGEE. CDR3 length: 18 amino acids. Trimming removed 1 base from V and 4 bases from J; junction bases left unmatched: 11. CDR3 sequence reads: CASSVSHGTGLDNEKLFF. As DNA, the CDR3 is TGTGCCAGCAGCGTATCCCATGGGACAGGGCTCGATAATGAAAAACTGTTTTTT.

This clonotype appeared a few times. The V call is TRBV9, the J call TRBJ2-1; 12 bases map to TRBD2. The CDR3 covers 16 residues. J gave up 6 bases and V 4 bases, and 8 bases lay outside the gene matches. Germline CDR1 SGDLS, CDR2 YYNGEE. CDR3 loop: CASSILTSGGGNEQFF. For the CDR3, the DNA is TGTGCCAGCAGCATACTGACTAGCGGGGGAGGCAATGAGCAGTTCTTC.

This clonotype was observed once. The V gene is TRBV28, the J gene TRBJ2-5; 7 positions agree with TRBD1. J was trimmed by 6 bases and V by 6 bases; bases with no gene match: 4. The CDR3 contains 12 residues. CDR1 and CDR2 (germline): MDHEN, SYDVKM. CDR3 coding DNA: TGTGCCAGCAGACTACAGGGGAAGACCCAGTACTTC. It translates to CASRLQGKTQYF.

CDR3 amino acids: CSASTDTGADTQYF. The DNA for the CDR3 is TGCAGTGCTAGTACAGACACTGGCGCAGATACGCAGTATTTT. The chain couples TRBV20-1 to TRBJ2-3, with D unclear. The V end lost 3 bases, the J end lost 4 bases, and 14 bases lay between the germline ends. Germline V gene data show CDR1 as DFQATT and CDR2 as SNEGSKA (reference sequence). CDR3 length: 14 amino acids.

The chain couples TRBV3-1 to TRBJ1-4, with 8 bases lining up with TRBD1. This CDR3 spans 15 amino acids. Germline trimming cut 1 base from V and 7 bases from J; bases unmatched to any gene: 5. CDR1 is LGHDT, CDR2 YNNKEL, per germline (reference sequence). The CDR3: CASSQGTGGTEKLFF. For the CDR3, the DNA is TGTGCCAGCAGCCAAGGAACAGGGGGGACTGAAAAACTGTTTTTT.

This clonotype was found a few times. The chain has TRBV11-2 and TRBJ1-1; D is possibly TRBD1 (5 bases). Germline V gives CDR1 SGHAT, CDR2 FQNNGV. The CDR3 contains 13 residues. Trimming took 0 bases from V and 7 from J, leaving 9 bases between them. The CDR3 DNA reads TGTGCCAGCAGCTTAGAGTGGGGCGATGAAGCTTTCTTT. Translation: CASSLEWGDEAFF.